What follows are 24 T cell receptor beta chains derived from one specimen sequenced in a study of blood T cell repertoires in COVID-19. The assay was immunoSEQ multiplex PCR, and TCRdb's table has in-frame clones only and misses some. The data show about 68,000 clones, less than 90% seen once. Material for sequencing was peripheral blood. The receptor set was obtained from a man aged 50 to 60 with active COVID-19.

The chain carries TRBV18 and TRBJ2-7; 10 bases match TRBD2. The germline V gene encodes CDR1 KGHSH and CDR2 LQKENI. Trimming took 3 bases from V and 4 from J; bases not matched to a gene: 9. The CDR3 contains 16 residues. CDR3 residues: CASSPKGTSGTYEQYF. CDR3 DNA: TGTGCCAGCTCACCTAAGGGAACTAGCGGGACATACGAGCAGTACTTC.

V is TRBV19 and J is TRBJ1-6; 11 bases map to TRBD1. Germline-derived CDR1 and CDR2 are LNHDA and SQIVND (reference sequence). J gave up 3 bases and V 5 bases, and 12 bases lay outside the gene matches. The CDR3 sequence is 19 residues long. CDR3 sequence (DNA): TGTGCCAGTAGTGTCGTCCGAGGACAGGGGGCCGGCTATAATTCACCCCTCCACTTT. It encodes CASSVVRGQGAGYNSPLHF. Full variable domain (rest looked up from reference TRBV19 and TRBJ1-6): DGGITQSPKYLFRKEGQNVTLSCEQNLNHDAMYWYRQDPGQGLRLIYYSQIVNDFQKGDIAEGYSVSREKKESFPLTVTSAQKNPTAFYLCASSVVRGQGAGYNSPLHFGNGTRLTVT.

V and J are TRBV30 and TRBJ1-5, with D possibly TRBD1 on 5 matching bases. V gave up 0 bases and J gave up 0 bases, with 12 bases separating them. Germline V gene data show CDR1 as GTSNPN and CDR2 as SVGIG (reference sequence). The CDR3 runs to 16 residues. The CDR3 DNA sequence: TGTGCCTGGAGTGTAGGGGTGACGGATAGCAATCAGCCCCAGCATTTT. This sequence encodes CAWSVGVTDSNQPQHF.

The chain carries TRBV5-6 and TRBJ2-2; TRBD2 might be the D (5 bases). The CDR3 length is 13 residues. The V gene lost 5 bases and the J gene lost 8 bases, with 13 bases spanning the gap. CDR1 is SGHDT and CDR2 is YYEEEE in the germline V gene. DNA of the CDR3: TGTGCCAGCAGTACGGACTCATGGGGGGAGCTGTTTTTT. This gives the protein CASSTDSWGELFF.

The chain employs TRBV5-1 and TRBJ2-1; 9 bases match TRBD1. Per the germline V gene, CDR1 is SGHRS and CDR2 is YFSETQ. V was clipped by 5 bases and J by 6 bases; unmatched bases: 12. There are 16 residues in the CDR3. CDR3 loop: CASRPQGASAGNEQFF. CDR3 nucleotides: TGCGCCAGCAGACCACAGGGGGCTAGCGCAGGCAATGAGCAGTTCTTC. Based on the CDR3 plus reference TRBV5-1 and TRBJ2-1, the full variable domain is KAGVTQTPRYLIKTRGQQVTLSCSPISGHRSVSWYQQTPGQGLQFLFEYFSETQRNKGNFPGRFSGRQFSNSRSEMNVSTLELGDSALYLCASRPQGASAGNEQFFGPGTRLTVL.

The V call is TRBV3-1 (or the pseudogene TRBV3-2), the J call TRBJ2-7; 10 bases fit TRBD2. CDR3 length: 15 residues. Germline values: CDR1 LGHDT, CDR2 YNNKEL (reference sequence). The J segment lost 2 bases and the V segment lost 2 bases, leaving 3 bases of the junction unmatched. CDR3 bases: TGTGCCAGCAGCCAAAAGCGGGGGGGGACCTACGAGCAGTACTTC. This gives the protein CASSQKRGGTYEQYF.

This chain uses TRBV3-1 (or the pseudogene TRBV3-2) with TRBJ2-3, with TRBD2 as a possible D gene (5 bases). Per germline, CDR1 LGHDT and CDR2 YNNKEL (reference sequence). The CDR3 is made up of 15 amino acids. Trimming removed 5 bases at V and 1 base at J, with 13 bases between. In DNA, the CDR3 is TGTGCCAGCAGCTCACTAGTTAGCGGCACAGATACGCAGTATTTT. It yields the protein CASSSLVSGTDTQYF.

The CDR3 region is CASSYGVEGAKNIQYF. Written as DNA, the CDR3 is TGTGCCAGCAGTTATGGGGTGGAGGGAGCCAAAAACATTCAGTACTTC. The rearrangement uses TRBV6-2 or TRBV6-3 and TRBJ2-4; D may be TRBD2 (6 bases). The CDR3 is 16 amino acids. Germline V gene sequence: CDR1 MNHEY, CDR2 SVGEGT. V lost 3 bases and J lost 0, with 12 bases in between.

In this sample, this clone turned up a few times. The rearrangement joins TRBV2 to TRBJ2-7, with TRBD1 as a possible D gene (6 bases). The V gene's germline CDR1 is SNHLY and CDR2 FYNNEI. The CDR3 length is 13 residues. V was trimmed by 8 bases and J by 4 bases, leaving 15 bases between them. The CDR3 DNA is TGTGCCAGCGTTTTCGGACAGTTTTACGAGCAGTACTTC. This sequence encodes CASVFGQFYEQYF.

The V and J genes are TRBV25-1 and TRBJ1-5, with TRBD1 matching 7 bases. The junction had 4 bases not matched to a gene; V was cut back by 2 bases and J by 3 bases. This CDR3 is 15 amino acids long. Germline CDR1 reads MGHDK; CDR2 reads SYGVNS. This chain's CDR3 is CASSEGTVINQPQHF. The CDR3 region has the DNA TGTGCCAGCAGTGAAGGGACAGTCATCAATCAGCCCCAGCATTTT.

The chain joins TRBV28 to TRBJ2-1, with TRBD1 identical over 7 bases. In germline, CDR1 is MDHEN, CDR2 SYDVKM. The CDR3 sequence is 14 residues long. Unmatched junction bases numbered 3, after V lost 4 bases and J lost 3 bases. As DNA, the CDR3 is TGTGCCAGCAGTTCGGGACAGATCTACAATGAGCAGTTCTTC. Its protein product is CASSSGQIYNEQFF.

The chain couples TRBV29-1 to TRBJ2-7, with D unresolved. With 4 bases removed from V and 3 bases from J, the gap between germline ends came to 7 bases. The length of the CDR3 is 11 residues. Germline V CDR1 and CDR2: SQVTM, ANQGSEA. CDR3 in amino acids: CSVGEYYEQYF. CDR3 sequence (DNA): TGCAGCGTTGGAGAGTACTACGAGCAGTACTTC.

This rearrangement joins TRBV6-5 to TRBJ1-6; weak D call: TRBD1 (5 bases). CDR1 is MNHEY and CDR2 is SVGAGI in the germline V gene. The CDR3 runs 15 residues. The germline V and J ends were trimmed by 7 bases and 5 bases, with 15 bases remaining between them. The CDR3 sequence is CASTTQRGDNSPLHF. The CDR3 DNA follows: TGTGCCAGCACCACCCAACGGGGGGATAATTCACCCCTCCACTTT.

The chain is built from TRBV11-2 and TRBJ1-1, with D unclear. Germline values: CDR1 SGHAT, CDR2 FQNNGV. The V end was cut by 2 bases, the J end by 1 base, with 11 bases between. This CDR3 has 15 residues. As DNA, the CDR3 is TGTGCCAGCAGCTTATGGGGAGGGCAGAACACTGAAGCTTTCTTT. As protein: CASSLWGGQNTEAFF.

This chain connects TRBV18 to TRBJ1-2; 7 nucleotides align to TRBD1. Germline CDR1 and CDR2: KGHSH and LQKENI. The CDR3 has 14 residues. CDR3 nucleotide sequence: TGTGCTAGCGAAGAATCAGGGGGGTTCGGAGGCTACACCTTC. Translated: CASEESGGFGGYTF.

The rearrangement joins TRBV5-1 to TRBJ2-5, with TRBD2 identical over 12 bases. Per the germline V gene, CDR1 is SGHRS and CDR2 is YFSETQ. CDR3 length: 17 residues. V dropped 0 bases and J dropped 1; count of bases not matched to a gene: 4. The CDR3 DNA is TGCGCCAGCAGCTTGGGGAGACTAGCGGGAGCCCAAGAGACCCAGTACTTC. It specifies CASSLGRLAGAQETQYF.

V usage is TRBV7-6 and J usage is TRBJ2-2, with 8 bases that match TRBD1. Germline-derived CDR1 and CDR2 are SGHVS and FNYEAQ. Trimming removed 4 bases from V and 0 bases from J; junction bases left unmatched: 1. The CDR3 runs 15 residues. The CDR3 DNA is TGTGCCAGCAGCTCGGGACAGGCGAACACCGGGGAGCTGTTTTTT. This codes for CASSSGQANTGELFF.

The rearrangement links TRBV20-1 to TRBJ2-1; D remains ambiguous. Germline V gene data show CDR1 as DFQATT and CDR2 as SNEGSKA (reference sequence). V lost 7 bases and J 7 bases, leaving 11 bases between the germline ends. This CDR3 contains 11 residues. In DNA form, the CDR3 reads TGCAGTGGTAGGAGTTGGAATGAGCAGTTCTTC. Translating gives CSGRSWNEQFF.

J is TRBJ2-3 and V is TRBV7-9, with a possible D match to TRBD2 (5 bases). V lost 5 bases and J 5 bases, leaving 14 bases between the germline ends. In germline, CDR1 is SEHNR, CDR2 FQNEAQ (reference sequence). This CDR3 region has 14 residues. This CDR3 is CASSRRGLGDTQYF. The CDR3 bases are TGTGCCAGCAGCCGGAGAGGGCTCGGAGATACGCAGTATTTT.

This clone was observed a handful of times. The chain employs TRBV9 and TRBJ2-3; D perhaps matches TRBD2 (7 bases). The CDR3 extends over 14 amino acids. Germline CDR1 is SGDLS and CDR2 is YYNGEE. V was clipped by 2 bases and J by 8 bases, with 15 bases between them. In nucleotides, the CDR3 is TGTGCCAGCAGCGTCTCGGGGGGCGATGGTACGCAGTATTTT. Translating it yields CASSVSGGDGTQYF.

The CDR3 region has the DNA TGTGCCAGCAGCTTAATGCAGGGGGGCACCGGGGAGCTGTTTTTT. Residues: CASSLMQGGTGELFF. The V call is TRBV7-2, the J call TRBJ2-2; tentative D call: TRBD1 (7 bases). CDR3 length: 15 amino acids. Trimming removed 2 bases from V and 4 bases from J, with 11 bases in between. CDR1 is SGHTA and CDR2 is FQGNSA in the germline V gene.

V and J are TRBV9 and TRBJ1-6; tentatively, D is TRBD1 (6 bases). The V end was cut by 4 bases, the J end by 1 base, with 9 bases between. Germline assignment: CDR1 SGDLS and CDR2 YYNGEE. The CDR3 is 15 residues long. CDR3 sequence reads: CASSYRESYNSPLHF. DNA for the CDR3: TGTGCCAGCAGCTACAGGGAATCCTATAATTCACCCCTCCACTTT. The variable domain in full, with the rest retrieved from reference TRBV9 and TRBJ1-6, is DSGVTQTPKHLITATGQRVTLRCSPRSGDLSVYWYQQSLDQGLQFLIQYYNGEERAKGNILERFSAQQFPDLHSELNLSSLELGDSALYFCASSYRESYNSPLHFGNGTRLTVT.

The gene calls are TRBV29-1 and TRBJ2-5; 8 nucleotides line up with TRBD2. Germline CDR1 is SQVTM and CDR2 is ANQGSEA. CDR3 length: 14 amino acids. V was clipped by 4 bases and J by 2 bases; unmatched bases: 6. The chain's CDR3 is CSVVQRGRQETQYF. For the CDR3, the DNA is TGCAGCGTTGTCCAGCGGGGGAGACAAGAGACCCAGTACTTC.

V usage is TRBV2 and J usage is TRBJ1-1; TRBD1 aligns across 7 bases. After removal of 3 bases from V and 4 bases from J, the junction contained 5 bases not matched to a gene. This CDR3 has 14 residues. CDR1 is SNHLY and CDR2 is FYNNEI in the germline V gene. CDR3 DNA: TGTGCCAGCAGTGACAGGGGGATGGTCACTGAAGCTTTCTTT. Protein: CASSDRGMVTEAFF. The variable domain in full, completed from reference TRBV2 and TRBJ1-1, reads EPEVTQTPSHQVTQMGQEVILRCVPISNHLYFYWYRQILGQKVEFLVSFYNNEISEKSEIFDDQFSVERPDGSNFTLKIRSTKLEDSAMYFCASSDRGMVTEAFFGQGTRLTVV.